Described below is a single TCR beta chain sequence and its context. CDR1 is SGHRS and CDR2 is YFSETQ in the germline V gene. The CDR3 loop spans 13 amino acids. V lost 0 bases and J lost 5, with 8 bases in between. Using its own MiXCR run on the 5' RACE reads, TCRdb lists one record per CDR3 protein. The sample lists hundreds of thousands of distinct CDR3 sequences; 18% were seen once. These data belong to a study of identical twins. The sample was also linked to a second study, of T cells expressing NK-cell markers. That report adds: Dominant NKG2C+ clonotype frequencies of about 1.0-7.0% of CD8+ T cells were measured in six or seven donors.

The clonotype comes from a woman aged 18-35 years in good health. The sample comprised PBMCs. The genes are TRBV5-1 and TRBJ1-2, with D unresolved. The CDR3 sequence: CASSLDSQYGYTF. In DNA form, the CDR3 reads TGCGCCAGCAGCTTGGATTCCCAGTATGGCTACACCTTC.